This TCR beta chain was documented in a study of tumor-infiltrating lymphocytes in primary liver carcinoma. As for the study in general: The patients comprised men and women between the ages of 30 and 69 years. With diameters of about 4.2 to 10 cm, tumors were stage T1-T3 N0M0.

With respect to this clonotype: Its antigen is not identified.

The input was 400 to 500 ng total RNA; TCR beta cDNA was made from it with a constant-region primer. Researchers made the TCR beta libraries by running three nested multiplex PCR rounds with slightly modified ARM-PCR. TCRdb passed the multiplex PCR reads through MiXCR, listing each CDR3 protein once. The data hold more than 85,000 distinct CDR3 sequences, with roughly 80% observed a single time. Scientists recovered RNA and DNA together from roughly 20-30 mg of unsorted bulk tissue. Each tumor was sampled at four poles and its centre. Overall study findings and caveats: Present in all five tumor regions were only about 7.5-24% of the top clones.

The TCR sequence derives from a man aged 40-50 years with primary liver carcinoma and hepatitis B virus infection. The sequencing input was liver tumor tissue from sampling region 3. Specified subset: tumor region T3, left-lateral pole.

CDR3 coding DNA: TGTGCCAGCAACCTCATAGACACACCCCTCCACTTT. Its protein product is CASNLIDTPLHF. The V call is TRBV7-9, the J call TRBJ1-6; D is unclear. Germline assignment: CDR1 SEHNR and CDR2 FQNEAQ (reference sequence). This CDR3 region has 12 residues. Trimming pared 7 bases from V and 11 bases from J, leaving 12 bases between.